These 14 T cell receptor beta chains originate from one sample sequenced in a study of blood T cell repertoires in COVID-19. Sequenced by immunoSEQ multiplex PCR; TCRdb stores in-frame clones only, minus some. Of 250,000 or so clones listed, around 88% are singletons. Sample: peripheral blood. The receptors shown here come from a man of 80 years or more with acute or convalescent COVID-19.

The V gene is TRBV7-2, the J gene TRBJ2-1; no firm D call. This CDR3 comprises 12 residues. V lost 0 bases, J lost 6 bases, and 3 bases lay in between. The V gene's germline CDR1 is SGHTA and CDR2 FQGNSA. This CDR3 is CASSLARNEQFF. Written as DNA, the CDR3 is TGTGCCAGCAGCTTAGCGCGCAATGAGCAGTTCTTC.

The rearrangement joins TRBV2 to TRBJ2-7; 11 nucleotides align to TRBD1. The CDR3 is made up of 15 amino acids. The J segment lost 0 bases and the V segment lost 9 bases, leaving 7 bases of the junction unmatched. Germline CDR1 and CDR2: SNHLY and FYNNEI. In nucleotides, the CDR3 is TGTGCCAGGAACGCCGGGACAGGGGGCTCCTACGAGCAGTACTTC. This sequence encodes CARNAGTGGSYEQYF.

V gene TRBV9 combines with J gene TRBJ2-7; 11 positions match TRBD2. J gave up 3 bases and V 4 bases, and 12 bases lay outside the gene matches. Germline loops: CDR1 SGDLS, CDR2 YYNGEE. The CDR3 spans 17 residues. The CDR3 DNA reads TGTGCCAGCAGCACAGGGACTAGCGGTCGACTCTTCTACGAGCAGTACTTC. Protein: CASSTGTSGRLFYEQYF.

This clone was picked up one time. This chain links TRBV19 with TRBJ2-1; D is perhaps TRBD1 (6 bases). CDR1 LNHDA and CDR2 SQIVND come from the germline V gene (reference sequence). The CDR3 consists of 15 residues. Trimming shortened V by 2 bases and J by 2 bases, and 10 bases separated the two germline ends. The CDR3 sequence: CASSIQGSTYNEQFF. The CDR3, as DNA: TGTGCCAGTAGTATACAGGGGTCCACCTACAATGAGCAGTTCTTC. Combining the CDR3 with reference TRBV19 and TRBJ2-1 gives the whole variable domain DGGITQSPKYLFRKEGQNVTLSCEQNLNHDAMYWYRQDPGQGLRLIYYSQIVNDFQKGDIAEGYSVSREKKESFPLTVTSAQKNPTAFYLCASSIQGSTYNEQFFGPGTRLTVL.

This clone was picked up a small number of times. This sequence joins TRBV3-1 (or the pseudogene TRBV3-2) and TRBJ2-5; TRBD2 matches at 15 bases. Germline CDR1 is LGHDT and CDR2 is YNNKEL (reference sequence). This CDR3 contains 17 residues. Losses at the gene ends were 4 bases for V and 3 bases for J; bases not matched to a gene: 6. The CDR3 region has the DNA TGTGCCAGCAGCCCGGGACTAGCGGGGGGTCTAGAAGAGACCCAGTACTTC. Its translation: CASSPGLAGGLEETQYF.

This chain connects TRBV5-1 to TRBJ2-1; a weak D match, TRBD2 (7 bases). Germline lookup yields CDR1 SGHRS and CDR2 YFSETQ. V was clipped by 3 bases and J by 7 bases, with 17 bases between them. The CDR3 contains 15 residues. The CDR3 nucleotides are TGCGCCAGCAGCTCCTTCGGGGGGCCTTTGAATGAGCAGTTCTTC. Protein product: CASSSFGGPLNEQFF. Full variable domain (remainder filled in from reference TRBV5-1 and TRBJ2-1): KAGVTQTPRYLIKTRGQQVTLSCSPISGHRSVSWYQQTPGQGLQFLFEYFSETQRNKGNFPGRFSGRQFSNSRSEMNVSTLELGDSALYLCASSSFGGPLNEQFFGPGTRLTVL.

The chain carries TRBV5-4 and TRBJ2-7; TRBD2 matches at 12 bases. V shed 1 base and J 4 bases; nucleotides not matched to a gene: 3. This CDR3 has 15 residues. CDR1 and CDR2 from the germline V gene are SGHNT and YYREEE (reference sequence). The CDR3 DNA reads TGTGCCAGCAGCTTGAAAACTAGCGGGAGGTACGAGCAGTACTTC. Protein product: CASSLKTSGRYEQYF.

The V and J genes are TRBV3-1 (or the pseudogene TRBV3-2) and TRBJ1-2, with D possibly matching TRBD1 (6 bases). V was cut by 2 bases and J by 3 bases, with 10 bases left in between. CDR3 length: 14 amino acids. CDR1 is LGHDT and CDR2 is YNNKEL in the germline V gene (reference sequence). Written as DNA, the CDR3 is TGTGCCAGCAGCCAAACAGGGAACGACTATGGCTACACCTTC. This sequence encodes CASSQTGNDYGYTF.

The CDR3: CASSEGPIGGGQPQHF. DNA of the CDR3: TGTGCCAGCAGTGAAGGACCCATCGGAGGAGGACAGCCCCAGCATTTT. The chain is built from TRBV6-1 and TRBJ1-5; D remains unclear. The CDR3 spans 16 residues. Trimming cost V 1 base and J 7 bases, with 17 bases left between them. Germline CDR1 reads MNHNS; CDR2 reads SASEGT.

This chain joins TRBV11-2 and TRBJ1-4; D ambiguous. The CDR3 is 16 residues long. Deletions cut 0 bases from V and 4 bases from J, with 12 bases between. CDR1 is SGHAT, CDR2 FQNNGV, per germline. CDR3: CASSLDANSFNEKLFF. CDR3 DNA: TGTGCCAGCAGCTTAGATGCTAACAGTTTTAATGAAAAACTGTTTTTT.

The chain has TRBV6-5 and TRBJ1-5; 7 bases line up with TRBD1. The V and J ends lost 7 bases and 5 bases, in that order; junction bases with no gene match: 8. Germline V gives CDR1 MNHEY, CDR2 SVGAGI. The CDR3 contains 14 residues. The CDR3 protein is CASTGGQLYQPQHF. CDR3 in DNA: TGTGCCAGCACTGGGGGACAGCTCTATCAGCCCCAGCATTTT.

Details on this clone: The sample holds other DNA sequences that translate to the same CDR3. V and J are TRBV28 and TRBJ1-2; the D gene is possibly TRBD1 (5 bases). Germline V gene lookup returns CDR1 MDHEN and CDR2 SYDVKM. V was clipped by 6 bases and J by 4 bases, with 6 bases between them. CDR3 length: 11 residues. CDR3 in DNA: TGTGCCAGCAGCCAGGGCTATGGCTACACCTTC. It is translated as CASSQGYGYTF.

J is TRBJ2-7 and V is TRBV29-1, with D maybe TRBD1 (6 bases). Per the germline V gene, CDR1 is SQVTM and CDR2 is ANQGSEA. V dropped 2 bases and J dropped 4 bases, with 9 bases sitting between them. The CDR3 contains 12 residues. The CDR3 DNA reads TGCAGCGTTGAAAGGGGGACATACGAGCAGTACTTC. It specifies CSVERGTYEQYF.

This sequence joins TRBV5-4 and TRBJ1-2; no clear D. The CDR3 totals 16 residues. CDR1 and CDR2 (germline): SGHNT, YYREEE (reference sequence). With 2 bases removed from V and 2 bases from J, the gap between germline ends came to 16 bases. The CDR3 here is CASSFVAGSSNYGYTF. The CDR3 DNA reads TGTGCCAGCAGCTTCGTGGCCGGGTCATCGAACTATGGCTACACCTTC.